Listed below are T cell receptor beta chains from one sample, sequenced in a study of OX40 agonist ivuxolimab in advanced cancers. Method: immunoSEQ multiplex PCR; TCRdb's copy keeps in-frame clones and lacks some. The repertoire holds 72,000 or so clones, 88% seen once, with approximately 0.86% in the top ten. The specimen was CD4+ or CD8+ T cells sorted from blood, collected in a trial of the OX40 agonist ivuxolimab. The receptors stem from an adult with an advanced solid tumor such as melanoma, head and neck, liver or kidney cancer. The conserved cysteine and the conserved F or W are not part of the CDR3 here.

v_gene: TRBV5-1; j_gene: TRBJ1-1; CDR3aa: ASSLEQGWTEAF
v_gene: TRBV19; j_gene: TRBJ1-4; CDR3aa: ASSITRTGPGEKLF
v_gene: TRBV28; j_gene: TRBJ2-2; CDR3aa: ASRRQGAGELF
v_gene: TRBV15; j_gene: TRBJ2-7; CDR3aa: ATSRDGRGGSSYEQY
v_gene: TRBV30; j_gene: TRBJ2-1; CDR3aa: AWSGQWQF
v_gene: TRBV6-5; j_gene: TRBJ1-1; CDR3aa: ASRGHSNTEAF
v_gene: TRBV15; j_gene: TRBJ2-5; CDR3aa: ATSKANIKETQY
v_gene: TRBV12-1; j_gene: TRBJ1-1; CDR3aa: ASSPRPGFRGLDTEAF
v_gene: TRBV5-6; j_gene: TRBJ1-1; CDR3aa: ASSIGTERAEAF
v_gene: TRBV28; j_gene: TRBJ2-2; CDR3aa: ASSPAPESNTGELF
v_gene: TRBV7-2; j_gene: TRBJ2-1; CDR3aa: ASSGSGRVANEQF
v_gene: TRBV6-1; j_gene: TRBJ2-5; CDR3aa: ASSEGRTETQY
v_gene: TRBV18; j_gene: TRBJ2-1; CDR3aa: ASSPADWSNEQF
v_gene: TRBV7-9; j_gene: TRBJ1-5; CDR3aa: ASSFSGNSNQPQH
v_gene: TRBV11-2; j_gene: TRBJ1-2; CDR3aa: ASSLYQETYGYT
v_gene: TRBV5-1; j_gene: TRBJ1-3; CDR3aa: ASSLGQLGNTIY
v_gene: TRBV25-1; j_gene: TRBJ2-1; CDR3aa: ASGWSYYNEQF